The rows below give T cell receptor beta chains drawn from one sample of a study of blood T cells in healthy people across ages. TCRdb re-called the 5' RACE reads with MiXCR, one entry per CDR3 protein. Of 1.5 million to 2 million distinct CDR3 sequences detected, just under 50% appear once; the ten largest clones hold 2.1%. Sequencing used blood. These receptors were taken from a woman aged 40 to 50 in good health. The CDR3 runs from the conserved cysteine through the conserved F or W. The D gene is left open where the match is weak. Size is omitted from some rows. Given values are once, few, many or a class for expanded clones.

DNA	CDR3	size	D	V	J
TGTGCCAGCAGTTTATCGGGACGCGTTAACTATGGCTACACCTTC	CASSLSGRVNYGYTF	few	.	TRBV27	TRBJ1-2
TGTGCCAGCAGCTTAATCAGGGGAAATGAGCAGTTCTTC	CASSLIRGNEQFF	many	.	TRBV7-2	TRBJ2-1
TGTGCCAGCAGCGTAGTGTCGGGGGGTGAAGCTTTCTTT	CASSVVSGGEAFF	.	.	TRBV9	TRBJ1-1
TGTGCCAGCAGCTTAGAATTTGGGGACACGGGTAAGGGAAGCTATGGCTACACCTTC	CASSLEFGDTGKGSYGYTF	.	.	TRBV7-2	TRBJ1-2
TGTGCCAGCAGCTTCGGGGGCGCGTACGAGCAGTACTTC	CASSFGGAYEQYF	many	.	TRBV7-2	TRBJ2-7
TGTGCCAGCAGCCCGACACATGAGCAGTACTTC	CASSPTHEQYF	.	.	TRBV28	TRBJ2-7
TGTGCCAGCAGCTTAGCCCGATCTAATGAAAAACTGTTTTTT	CASSLARSNEKLFF	.	.	TRBV7-3	TRBJ1-4
TGTGCCAGCAGCCCTACTGCCGGGGGTGGCTTGAAAGAGACCCAGTACTTC	CASSPTAGGGLKETQYF	.	.	TRBV12-3/TRBV12-4	TRBJ2-5
TGTGCCAGCAGCTTAGCTGGGACAGGGTCTGAAGCTTTCTTT	CASSLAGTGSEAFF	.	TRBD1	TRBV7-9	TRBJ1-1
TGCAGCGTGTGGGCGGACAGGGGGCGCGGGAATGAGCAGTTCTTC	CSVWADRGRGNEQFF	few	TRBD1	TRBV20-1	TRBJ2-1
TGTGCCAGTAGTCAAGCCAGCTACTATGGCTACACCTTC	CASSQASYYGYTF	few	.	TRBV28	TRBJ1-2
TGTGCCAGCAGCTCTACGACAGTAGGAGAGACCCAGTACTTC	CASSSTTVGETQYF	.	.	TRBV11-2	TRBJ2-5
TGCGCCAGCAGCTTGGTGGCAACCAACTACTATGGCTACACCTTC	CASSLVATNYYGYTF	.	.	TRBV5-1	TRBJ1-2
TGTGCCAGCAGTGTCCATTCCGGGACTAGCCCTGATGAGCAGTTCTTC	CASSVHSGTSPDEQFF	few	TRBD2	TRBV25-1	TRBJ2-1
TGTGCCAGCAGTTTAGACCCAAGCTCCTACGAGCAGTACTTC	CASSLDPSSYEQYF	many	.	TRBV12-3/TRBV12-4	TRBJ2-7
TGCGCCGGCAGCCACCCGACAGGGGCTACCTATGGCTACACCTTC	CAGSHPTGATYGYTF	.	TRBD1	TRBV4-1	TRBJ1-2
TGTGCCAGCAGCCAAGACCGGGGGGGCGACACAGATACGCAGTATTTT	CASSQDRGGDTDTQYF	.	TRBD2	TRBV4-2	TRBJ2-3
TGCGCCAGCAAGGGGGAGGACACTGAAGCTTTCTTT	CASKGEDTEAFF	.	.	TRBV5-1	TRBJ1-1
TGCAGTGCCCCGAGACGAGGGGTAGGGACTGCTTTCTTT	CSAPRRGVGTAFF	.	.	TRBV20-1	TRBJ1-1
TGCGCCAGCAGGCGGGTTGCGAGTATTCGGGAGACCCAGTACTTC	CASRRVASIRETQYF	few	.	TRBV5-1	TRBJ2-5
TGTGCCAGCAGTCCACGGACCTACGAGCAGTACTTC	CASSPRTYEQYF	many	.	TRBV28	TRBJ2-7
TGCGCCAGCAGCCAAACCCGGACAGGGGCGAACTATAATTCACCCCTCCACTTT	CASSQTRTGANYNSPLHF	few	TRBD1	TRBV4-3	TRBJ1-6
TGTGCCAGCAGTAGCCGTGCAGGCCCCAACTATGGCTACACCTTC	CASSSRAGPNYGYTF	few	.	TRBV6-5	TRBJ1-2
TGTGCCAGCAGTCACCTCGAGCGGGCCGACCTCACAGATACGCAGTATTTT	CASSHLERADLTDTQYF	.	.	TRBV12-3/TRBV12-4	TRBJ2-3
TGCAGCGTTGAACCTTTTTACATTAACCCATACGAGCAGTACTTC	CSVEPFYINPYEQYF	few	.	TRBV29-1	TRBJ2-7
TGTGCCAGCAGCTTAAACGGGGGTGGAGATACGCAGTATTTT	CASSLNGGGDTQYF	once	.	TRBV7-2	TRBJ2-3
TGCAGTGCTACCGAGACTAGCGTCGATGAGCAGTTCTTC	CSATETSVDEQFF	.	TRBD2	TRBV20-1	TRBJ2-1
TGTGCCAGCAGCAGCATAGCGGGGGACTACAATGAGCAGTTCTTC	CASSSIAGDYNEQFF	.	TRBD2	TRBV11-3	TRBJ2-1
TGTGCCAGCAGTTTTTCGGGACTGAGCTCCTACAAGCAGTACTTC	CASSFSGLSSYKQYF	.	.	TRBV28	TRBJ2-7
TGTGCCAGCAGTACCAGGGAGGTAACCGGGGAGCTGTTTTTT	CASSTREVTGELFF	.	.	TRBV27	TRBJ2-2
TGTGCCAGCAGTTCCTCCGCAGCCCCCAAAACCCAGCATTTT	CASSSSAAPKTQHF	few	.	TRBV28	TRBJ1-5
TGTGCCAGCAGTGGAGGACAGGGGGAGGGAGAAGAGACCCAGTACTTC	CASSGGQGEGEETQYF	.	TRBD1	TRBV6-1	TRBJ2-5
TGTGCCACCAGCACCTGGGACAGCTACAATGAGCAGTTCTTC	CATSTWDSYNEQFF	.	TRBD1	TRBV15	TRBJ2-1
TGTGCCATCAGTGAGTGGCAGGGAGATAACACTGAAGCTTTCTTT	CAISEWQGDNTEAFF	few	.	TRBV10-3	TRBJ1-1
TGCGCCAGCAGCCAAGGTGGTCAGGGTAGGAGCTCCTACGAGCAGTACTTC	CASSQGGQGRSSYEQYF	few	.	TRBV4-1	TRBJ2-7
TGCGCCAGCAGCTCACCACAGGGCCACGAGCAGTACTTC	CASSSPQGHEQYF	.	.	TRBV5-1	TRBJ2-7
TGCAGTATGCTAGGGGTCAATGAGCAGTTCTTC	CSMLGVNEQFF	.	.	TRBV20-1	TRBJ2-1
TGCGCCAGCAGTTGGACTAGCGGGGGGACCTACAATGAGCAGTTCTTC	CASSWTSGGTYNEQFF	few	TRBD2	TRBV5-1	TRBJ2-1
TGTGCCAGCAGCCAAGACGCGACAGGGGATAACTATGGCTACACCTTC	CASSQDATGDNYGYTF	.	TRBD1	TRBV4-2	TRBJ1-2
TGTGCCAGCAGCCAAGAGGCTGTCGATGGCTACACCTTC	CASSQEAVDGYTF	.	.	TRBV4-2	TRBJ1-2
TGTGCCAGCAGCATACTTCTCGCGTCCTACAATGAGCAGTTCTTC	CASSILLASYNEQFF	.	.	TRBV7-8	TRBJ2-1
TGTGCCACCAGTGATTTGAAGGGCAGGGAAAGGGAGACCCAGTACTTC	CATSDLKGRERETQYF	once	.	TRBV24-1	TRBJ2-5
TGTGCCAGCAGTGGTACAGGGGGAAGATTCACAGATACGCAGTATTTT	CASSGTGGRFTDTQYF	few	TRBD1	TRBV12-3/TRBV12-4	TRBJ2-3
TGTGCCAGCAGCTTAGCCCGACCGGTTTCCTACGAGCAGTACTTC	CASSLARPVSYEQYF	few	.	TRBV11-2	TRBJ2-7
TGTGCCAGCAGTGAAGACCTAGCGGGGGTCTACGAGCAGTACTTC	CASSEDLAGVYEQYF	few	TRBD2	TRBV2	TRBJ2-7
TGCAGCGTTGACCCACAAGGGGAGACCCAGTTCTTC	CSVDPQGETQFF	.	.	TRBV29-1	TRBJ2-1
TGTGCCAGCAGCCAAGATATTGTGCGGGGAGAGACCCAGTACTTC	CASSQDIVRGETQYF	.	.	TRBV3-1	TRBJ2-5
TGTGCCAGCAGCCAAGTCGGGACAGGGGGCTACGAGCAGTACTTC	CASSQVGTGGYEQYF	many	TRBD1	TRBV4-3	TRBJ2-7
TGTGCCAGCAGTTTGGCGGGCAGGGGGCGATCTGGGGCCAACGTCCTGACTTTC	CASSLAGRGRSGANVLTF	.	TRBD1	TRBV28	TRBJ2-6
TGCAGTGTCCGGGACAGCCACAAAAACATTCAGTACTTC	CSVRDSHKNIQYF	.	TRBD1	TRBV20-1	TRBJ2-4
TGTGCCAGCATCGCGGGAGGGAGCTCCTACAATGAGCAGTTCTTC	CASIAGGSSYNEQFF	.	TRBD2	TRBV12-3/TRBV12-4	TRBJ2-1
TGTGCCAGCAGCCCCGGTGGACAGCGCAATCAGCCCCAGCATTTT	CASSPGGQRNQPQHF	.	.	TRBV28	TRBJ1-5
TGTGCCAGCAGTTTGAAACTCCCAGGCACAGATACGCAGTATTTT	CASSLKLPGTDTQYF	few	.	TRBV12-3/TRBV12-4	TRBJ2-3
TGTGCCAGCAGCCAAGGCACTCCGGACAGGGACTATGGCTACACCTTC	CASSQGTPDRDYGYTF	few	TRBD1	TRBV3-1	TRBJ1-2
TGTGCCAGCAGTGCTATAACCGGGACAGCACTGTTTTTT	CASSAITGTALFF	.	TRBD1	TRBV12-3/TRBV12-4	TRBJ1-4
TGTGCCAGCAGCTTTACAGACAACTACGAGCAGTACTTC	CASSFTDNYEQYF	few	.	TRBV7-2	TRBJ2-7
TGTGCCAGCAGGGGGTTAGGAGCGGGGTCTCGTGAGCAGTTCTTC	CASRGLGAGSREQFF	.	TRBD2	TRBV6-2/TRBV6-3	TRBJ2-1
TGTGCCAGCAGCCCTAGGGATAACAGGGGAGACATTCAGTACTTC	CASSPRDNRGDIQYF	.	TRBD1	TRBV7-9	TRBJ2-4
TGTGCCAGCAGTTTGGTAGAGAGAAACACCATATATTTT	CASSLVERNTIYF	.	.	TRBV7-6	TRBJ1-3